The sequence of this TCR beta chain was determined in a study of T cell repertoires in cytomegalovirus infection. Between the trimmed V and J ends, which lost 8 bases and 5 bases, there was a span of 13 bases. CDR3 size: 12 residues. One entry per CDR3 protein, called by TCRdb with MiXCR from the reads. The top ten hold roughly 8% of the sample, which has hundreds of thousands of distinct CDR3 sequences, around 24% seen once. V gene TRBV12-3 or TRBV12-4 combines with J gene TRBJ2-7; D gene ambiguous. The sequence derives from a human donor in good health (CMV status not recorded). Some clones in this sample may be carry-over from other donors' samples. The sample was CD8+ T cells from PBMCs. This CDR3 is CASAVKWDEQYF. CDR3 in DNA: TGTGCCAGCGCCGTAAAATGGGACGAGCAGTACTTC.